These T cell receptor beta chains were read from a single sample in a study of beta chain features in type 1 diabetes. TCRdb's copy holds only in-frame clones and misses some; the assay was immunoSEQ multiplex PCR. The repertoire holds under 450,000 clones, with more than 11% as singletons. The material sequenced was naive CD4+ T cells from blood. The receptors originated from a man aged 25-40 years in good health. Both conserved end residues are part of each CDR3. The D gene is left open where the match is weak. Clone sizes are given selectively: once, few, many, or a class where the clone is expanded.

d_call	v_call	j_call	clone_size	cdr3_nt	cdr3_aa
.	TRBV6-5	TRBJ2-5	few	TGTGCCAGCAGCGACCGGGCCCCCGGGACCCAGTACTTC	CASSDRAPGTQYF
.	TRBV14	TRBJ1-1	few	TGTGCCAGCAGCCAAGTTCAGGGGAACACTGAAGCTTTCTTT	CASSQVQGNTEAFF
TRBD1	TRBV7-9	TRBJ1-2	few	TGTGCCAGCAGCCCTGGGACAGCGGCTACTAACTATGGCTACACCTTC	CASSPGTAATNYGYTF
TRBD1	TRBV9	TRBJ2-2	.	TGTGCCAGCAGCTATTCCACCGGGACAGTGAACACCGGGGAGCTGTTTTTT	CASSYSTGTVNTGELFF
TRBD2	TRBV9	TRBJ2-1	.	TGTGCCAGCAGCGCAGGTTGGGCTAGCGGGAGAGTAGGGAATGAGCAGTTCTTC	CASSAGWASGRVGNEQFF
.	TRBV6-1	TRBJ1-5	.	TGTGCCAGCAGTGAAGAGGGGAGAGCAAGCAATCAGCCCCAGCATTTT	CASSEEGRASNQPQHF
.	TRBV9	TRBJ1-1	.	TGTGCCAGCAGCGCCGGGACCGCCACTGAAGCTTTCTTT	CASSAGTATEAFF
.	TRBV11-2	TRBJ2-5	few	TGTGCCAGCAGCGCCACGGCGCGGGAGACCCAGTACTTC	CASSATARETQYF
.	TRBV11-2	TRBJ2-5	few	TGTGCCAGCAGCTTAGAAGGACTACCCGGTGAAGAGACCCAGTACTTC	CASSLEGLPGEETQYF
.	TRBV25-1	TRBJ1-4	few	TGTGCCAGCAGATTGGCGGGTGGAGGTGAAAAACTGTTTTTT	CASRLAGGGEKLFF
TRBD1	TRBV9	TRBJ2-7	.	TGTGCCAGCAGCCCGTGGGGGACAGCAACCTACGAGCAGTACTTC	CASSPWGTATYEQYF
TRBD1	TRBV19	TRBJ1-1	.	TGTGCCAGTAGTATCCTCTTACCCGGGACAGGGGGGAACACTGAAGCTTTCTTT	CASSILLPGTGGNTEAFF
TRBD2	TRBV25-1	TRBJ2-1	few	TGTGCCAGCAGCTGGACTAGTGCTTCCACCAATGAGCAGTTCTTC	CASSWTSASTNEQFF
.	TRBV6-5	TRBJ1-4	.	TGTGCCAGCAGCCGTGACCAAGGCACTAATGAAAAACTGTTTTTT	CASSRDQGTNEKLFF
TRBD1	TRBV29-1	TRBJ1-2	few	TGCAGCGTTGGACAGGGGGCGAGAGCTAACTATGGCTACACCTTC	CSVGQGARANYGYTF
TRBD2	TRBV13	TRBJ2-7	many	TGTGCCAGCAGCTTAAGACTAGCGGGAGCCTACGAGCAGTACTTC	CASSLRLAGAYEQYF
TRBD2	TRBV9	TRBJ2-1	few	TGTGCCAGCAGCGTTGAAAGCGGGGGGGCCATCGCCCAGAGTTCCTACAATGAGCAGTTCTTC	CASSVESGGAIAQSSYNEQFF
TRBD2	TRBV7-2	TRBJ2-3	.	TGTGCCAGCAGCTTAGCGAGCGGGGGAAGGGGGACAGATACGCAGTATTTT	CASSLASGGRGTDTQYF
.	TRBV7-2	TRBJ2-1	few	TGTGCCAGCAGCTTAGCGCGATGGGTCAATGAGCAGTTCTTC	CASSLARWVNEQFF
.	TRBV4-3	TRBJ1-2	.	TGCGCCAGCAGCCAAGGGGTACGGGTTAACTATGGCTACACCTTC	CASSQGVRVNYGYTF
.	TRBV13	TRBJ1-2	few	TGTGCCAGCAGCCCTTCCAACTTC	CASSPSNF
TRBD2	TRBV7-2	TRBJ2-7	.	TGTGCCAGCAGCTTAGCGCTCGGGGCGGGGGATCCCTACGAGCAGTACTTC	CASSLALGAGDPYEQYF
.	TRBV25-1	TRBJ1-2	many	TGTGCCAGCAGTGAATATGGTGACTACACCTTC	CASSEYGDYTF
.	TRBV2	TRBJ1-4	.	TGTGCCAGCAGAAGCAATCGTGAAAAACTGTTTTTT	CASRSNREKLFF
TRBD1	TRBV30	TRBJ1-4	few	TGTGCCTGGAGTGGGACGGGACAGACGGGGGAAAAACTGTTTTTT	CAWSGTGQTGEKLFF
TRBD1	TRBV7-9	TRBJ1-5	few	TGTGCCAGCAGCTCGACAGGGTATCAGCCCCAGCATTTT	CASSSTGYQPQHF
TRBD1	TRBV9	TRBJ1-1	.	TGTGCCAGCAGCGCGTCTCAGGGGGCGAACACTGAAGCTTTCTTT	CASSASQGANTEAFF
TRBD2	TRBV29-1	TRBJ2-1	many	TGCAGCGTTGAATGGACTAGTTGGGGTGAGCAGTTCTTC	CSVEWTSWGEQFF
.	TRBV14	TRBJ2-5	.	TGTGCCAGCAGCCAAGAGCGGGCGATCGGGACCCAGTACTTC	CASSQERAIGTQYF
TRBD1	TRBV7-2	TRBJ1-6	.	TGTGCCAGCAGGTTCGGGACAGGGGGCGTCAATTCACCCCTCCACTTT	CASRFGTGGVNSPLHF
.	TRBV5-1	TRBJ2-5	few	TGCGCCAGCAGCTTGATCCAAGAGACCCAGTACTTC	CASSLIQETQYF
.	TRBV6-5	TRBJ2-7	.	TGTGCCAGCACTCGCGGGCATTCCTACGAGCAGTACTTC	CASTRGHSYEQYF
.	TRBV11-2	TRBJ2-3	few	TGTGCCAGCAGCTTAGGAAGCGGAGGCACAGATACGCAGTATTTT	CASSLGSGGTDTQYF
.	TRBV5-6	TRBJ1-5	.	TGTGCCAGCAGCTTGGGGGCCAATCAGCCCCAGCATTTT	CASSLGANQPQHF
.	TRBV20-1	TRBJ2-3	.	TGCAGTGCTGATACAGATACGCAGTATTTT	CSADTDTQYF
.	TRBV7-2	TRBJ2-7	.	TGTGCCAGCAAATCGGGCGGGTCCTACGAGCAGTACTTC	CASKSGGSYEQYF
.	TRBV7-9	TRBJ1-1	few	TGTGCCAGCAGCTACACTGAAGCTTTCTTT	CASSYTEAFF
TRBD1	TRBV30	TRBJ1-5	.	TGTGCCTGGAGTCCTGGACAGGGATTGCATTTT	CAWSPGQGLHF
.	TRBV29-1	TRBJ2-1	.	TGCAGCGTGAGCATTGGGAGGCACAATGAGCAGTTCTTC	CSVSIGRHNEQFF
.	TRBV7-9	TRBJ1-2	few	TGTGCCAGCAGCTCACGGACGGGGAACTATGGCTACACCTTC	CASSSRTGNYGYTF
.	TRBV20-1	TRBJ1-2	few	TGCAGTGCTACCTTCATAGCAGGCTACACCTTC	CSATFIAGYTF
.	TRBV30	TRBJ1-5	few	TGTGCCTGGAGTGTACTGGGGCCAGCACAGCCCCAGCATTTT	CAWSVLGPAQPQHF
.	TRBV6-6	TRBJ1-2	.	TGTGCCAGCAGTCTCATGACCATCTATGGCTACACCTTC	CASSLMTIYGYTF
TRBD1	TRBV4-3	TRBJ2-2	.	TGCGCCAGCAGTCCATCCGGGACAGGGGGTTTGAACACCGGGGAGCTGTTTTTT	CASSPSGTGGLNTGELFF
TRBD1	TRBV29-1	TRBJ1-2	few	TGCAGCGTTGATGAGACAGGGGTCTATGGCTACACCTTC	CSVDETGVYGYTF
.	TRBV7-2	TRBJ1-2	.	TGTGCCAGCAGCTTATCCGGAGTTAACTATGGCTACACCTTC	CASSLSGVNYGYTF
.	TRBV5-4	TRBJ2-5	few	TGTGCCAGCAGCTTGGGGACGTACCAAGAGACCCAGTACTTC	CASSLGTYQETQYF